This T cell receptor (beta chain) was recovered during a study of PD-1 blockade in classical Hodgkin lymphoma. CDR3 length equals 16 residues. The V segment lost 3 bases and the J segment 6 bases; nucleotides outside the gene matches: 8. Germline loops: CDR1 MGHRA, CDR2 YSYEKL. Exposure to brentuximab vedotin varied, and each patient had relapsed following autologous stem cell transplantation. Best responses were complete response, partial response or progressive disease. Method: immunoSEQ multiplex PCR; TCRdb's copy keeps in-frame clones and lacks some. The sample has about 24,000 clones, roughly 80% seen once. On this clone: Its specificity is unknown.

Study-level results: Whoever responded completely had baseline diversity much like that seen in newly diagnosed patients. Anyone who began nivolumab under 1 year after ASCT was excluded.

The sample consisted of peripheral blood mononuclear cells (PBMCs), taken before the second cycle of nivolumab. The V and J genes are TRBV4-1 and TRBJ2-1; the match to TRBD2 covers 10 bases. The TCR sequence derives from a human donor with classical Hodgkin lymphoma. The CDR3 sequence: CASSHRTSGLLNEQFF. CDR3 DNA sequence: TGCGCCAGCAGCCACCGGACTAGCGGCCTGCTCAATGAGCAGTTCTTC.